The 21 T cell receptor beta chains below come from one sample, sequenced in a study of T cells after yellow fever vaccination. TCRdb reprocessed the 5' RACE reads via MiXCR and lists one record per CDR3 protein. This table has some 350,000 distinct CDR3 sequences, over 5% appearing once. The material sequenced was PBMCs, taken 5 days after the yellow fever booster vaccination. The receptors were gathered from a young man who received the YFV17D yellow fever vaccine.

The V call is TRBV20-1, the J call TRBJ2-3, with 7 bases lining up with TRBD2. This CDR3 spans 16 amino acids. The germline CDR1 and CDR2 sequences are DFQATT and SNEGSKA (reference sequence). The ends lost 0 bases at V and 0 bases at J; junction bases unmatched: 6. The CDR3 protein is CSARELRGGSTDTQYF. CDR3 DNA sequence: TGCAGTGCTAGAGAACTAAGGGGAGGGAGCACAGATACGCAGTATTTT.

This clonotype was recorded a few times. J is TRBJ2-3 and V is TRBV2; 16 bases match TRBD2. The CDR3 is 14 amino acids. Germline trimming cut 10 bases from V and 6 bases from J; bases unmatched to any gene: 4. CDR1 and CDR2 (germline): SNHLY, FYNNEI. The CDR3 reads CATGTSGRADTQYF. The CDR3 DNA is TGTGCCACAGGGACTAGCGGGAGGGCCGATACGCAGTATTTT.

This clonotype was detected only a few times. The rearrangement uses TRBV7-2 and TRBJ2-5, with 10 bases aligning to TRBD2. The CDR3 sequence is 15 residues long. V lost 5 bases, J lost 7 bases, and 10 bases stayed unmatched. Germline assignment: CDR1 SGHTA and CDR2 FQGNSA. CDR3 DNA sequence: TGTGCCAGCAGCCGCCTAGCGGGGGCTGATAGGACCCAGTACTTC. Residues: CASSRLAGADRTQYF.

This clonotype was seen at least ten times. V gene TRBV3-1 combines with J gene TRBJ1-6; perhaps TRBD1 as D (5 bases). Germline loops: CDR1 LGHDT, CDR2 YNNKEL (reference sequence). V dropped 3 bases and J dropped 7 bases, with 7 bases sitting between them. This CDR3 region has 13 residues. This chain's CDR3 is CASSQGPNSPLHF. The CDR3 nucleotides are TGTGCCAGCAGCCAGGGACCGAATTCACCCCTCCACTTT. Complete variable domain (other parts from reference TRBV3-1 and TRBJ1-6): DTAVSQTPKYLVTQMGNDKSIKCEQNLGHDTMYWYKQDSKKFLKIMFSYNNKELIINETVPNRFSPKSPDKAHLNLHINSLELGDSAVYFCASSQGPNSPLHFGNGTRLTVT.

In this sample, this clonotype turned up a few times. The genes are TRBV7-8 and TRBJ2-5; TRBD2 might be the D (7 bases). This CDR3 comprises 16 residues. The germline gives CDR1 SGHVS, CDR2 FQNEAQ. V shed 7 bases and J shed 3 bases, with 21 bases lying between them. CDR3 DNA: TGTGCCAGCACTAAGGGGGGGGGTGGATTGAAAGAGACCCAGTACTTC. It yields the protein CASTKGGGGLKETQYF.

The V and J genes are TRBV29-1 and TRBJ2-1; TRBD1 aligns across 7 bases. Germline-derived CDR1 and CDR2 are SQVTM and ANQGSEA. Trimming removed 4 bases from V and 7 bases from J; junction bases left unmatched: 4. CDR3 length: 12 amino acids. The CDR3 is CSVGGQANEQFF. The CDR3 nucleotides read TGCAGCGTTGGCGGACAGGCGAATGAGCAGTTCTTC.

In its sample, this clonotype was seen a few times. As DNA, the CDR3 is TGTGCCACCGAGGAGGAGGGAGGGCCTACCTACGAGCAGTACTTC. Amino acids: CATEEEGGPTYEQYF. This rearrangement joins TRBV6-2 or TRBV6-3 to TRBJ2-7, with TRBD2 matching over 7 bases. V lost 10 bases and J lost 2; bases outside the gene matches: 14. The CDR3 totals 15 residues. The germline gives CDR1 MNHEY, CDR2 SVGEGT.

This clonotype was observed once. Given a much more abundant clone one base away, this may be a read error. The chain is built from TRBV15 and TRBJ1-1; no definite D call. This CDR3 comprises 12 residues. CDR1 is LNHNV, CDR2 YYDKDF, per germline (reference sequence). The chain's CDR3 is CATCRVSSEAFF. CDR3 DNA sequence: TGTGCCACCTGCAGAGTATCCAGTGAAGCTTTCTTT. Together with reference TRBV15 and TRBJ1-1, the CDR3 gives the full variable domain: DAMVIQNPRYQVTQFGKPVTLSCSQTLNHNVMYWYQQKSSQAPKLLFHYYDKDFNNEADTPDNFQSRRPNTSFCFLDIRSPGLGDTAMYLCATCRVSSEAFFGQGTRLTVV.

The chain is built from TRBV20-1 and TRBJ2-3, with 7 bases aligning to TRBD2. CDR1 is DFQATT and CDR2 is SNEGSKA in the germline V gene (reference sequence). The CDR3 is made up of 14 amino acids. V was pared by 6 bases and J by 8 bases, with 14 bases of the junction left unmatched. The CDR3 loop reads CSAQGRERFVTQYF. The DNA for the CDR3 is TGCAGTGCCCAAGGGCGGGAGAGGTTTGTTACGCAGTATTTT.

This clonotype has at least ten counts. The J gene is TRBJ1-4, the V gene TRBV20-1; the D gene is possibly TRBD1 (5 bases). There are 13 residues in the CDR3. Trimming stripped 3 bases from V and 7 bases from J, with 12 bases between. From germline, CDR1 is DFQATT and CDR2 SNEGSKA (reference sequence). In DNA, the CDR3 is TGCAGTGCTAGTCCAGGGCCCGGTGAAAAACTGTTTTTT. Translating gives CSASPGPGEKLFF.

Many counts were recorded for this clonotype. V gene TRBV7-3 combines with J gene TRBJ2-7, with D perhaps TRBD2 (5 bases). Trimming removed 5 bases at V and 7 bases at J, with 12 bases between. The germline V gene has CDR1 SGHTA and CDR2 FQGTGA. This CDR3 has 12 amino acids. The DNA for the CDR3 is TGTGCCAGCAGCAACACCCCGGGGGAGCAGTACTTC. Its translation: CASSNTPGEQYF.

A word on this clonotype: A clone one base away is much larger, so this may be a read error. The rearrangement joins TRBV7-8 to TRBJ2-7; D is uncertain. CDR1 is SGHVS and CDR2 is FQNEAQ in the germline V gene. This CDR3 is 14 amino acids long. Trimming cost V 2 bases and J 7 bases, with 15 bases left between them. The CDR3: CASSLRVSDPEQYF. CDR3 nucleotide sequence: TGTGCCAGCAGCTTAAGGGTCTCGGATCCTGAGCAGTACTTC.

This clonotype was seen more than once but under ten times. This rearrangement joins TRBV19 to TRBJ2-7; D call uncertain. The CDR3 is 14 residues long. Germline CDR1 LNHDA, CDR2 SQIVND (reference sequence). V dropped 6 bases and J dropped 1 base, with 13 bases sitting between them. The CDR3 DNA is TGTGCCAGTAGCCCCCGGGCCAAGTCCTACGAGCAGTACTTC. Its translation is CASSPRAKSYEQYF.

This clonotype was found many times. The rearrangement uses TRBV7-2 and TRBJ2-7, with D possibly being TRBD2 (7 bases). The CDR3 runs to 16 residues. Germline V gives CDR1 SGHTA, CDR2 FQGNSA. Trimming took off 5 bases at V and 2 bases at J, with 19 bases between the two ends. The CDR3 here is CASSLRGGRGTYEQYF. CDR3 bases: TGTGCCAGCAGCCTAAGGGGGGGCAGGGGCACCTACGAGCAGTACTTC.

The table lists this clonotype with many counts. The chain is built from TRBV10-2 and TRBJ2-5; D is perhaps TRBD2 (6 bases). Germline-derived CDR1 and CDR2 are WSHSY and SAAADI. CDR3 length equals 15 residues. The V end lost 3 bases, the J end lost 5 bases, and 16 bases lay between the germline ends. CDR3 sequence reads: CASSDISGEAETQYF. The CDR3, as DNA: TGCGCCAGCAGTGATATTAGCGGAGAAGCGGAGACCCAGTACTTC.

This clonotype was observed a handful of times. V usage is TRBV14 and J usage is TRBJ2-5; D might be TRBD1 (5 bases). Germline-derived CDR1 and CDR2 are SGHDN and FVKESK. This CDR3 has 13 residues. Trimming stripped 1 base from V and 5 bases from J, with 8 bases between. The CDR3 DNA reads TGTGCCAGCAGCCAAGGACAGTTGGAGACCCAGTACTTC. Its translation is CASSQGQLETQYF.

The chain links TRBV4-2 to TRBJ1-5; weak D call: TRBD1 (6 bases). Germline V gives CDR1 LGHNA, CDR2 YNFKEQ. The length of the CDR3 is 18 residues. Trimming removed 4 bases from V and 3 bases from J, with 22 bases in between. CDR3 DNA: TGTGCCAGCAGCCTATATCAAGGGGGGGGATGGAACAATCAGCCCCAGCATTTT. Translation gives CASSLYQGGGWNNQPQHF.

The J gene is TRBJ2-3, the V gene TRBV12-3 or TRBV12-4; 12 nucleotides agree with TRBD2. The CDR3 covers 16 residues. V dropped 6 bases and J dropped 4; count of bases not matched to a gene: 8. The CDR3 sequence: CASSWTSGNGADTQYF. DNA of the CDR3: TGTGCCAGCAGCTGGACTAGCGGGAATGGAGCAGATACGCAGTATTTT.

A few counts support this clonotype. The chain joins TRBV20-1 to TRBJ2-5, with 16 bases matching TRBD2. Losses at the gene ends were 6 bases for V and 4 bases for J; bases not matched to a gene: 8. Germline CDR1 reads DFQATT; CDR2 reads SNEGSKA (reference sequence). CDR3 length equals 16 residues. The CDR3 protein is CSASGTSGRGAETQYF. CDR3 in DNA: TGCAGTGCCTCCGGGACTAGCGGGAGGGGGGCAGAGACCCAGTACTTC.

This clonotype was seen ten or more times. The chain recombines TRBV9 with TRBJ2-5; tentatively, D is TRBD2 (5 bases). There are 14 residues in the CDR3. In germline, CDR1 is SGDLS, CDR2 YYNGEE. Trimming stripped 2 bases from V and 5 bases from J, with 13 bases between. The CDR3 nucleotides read TGTGCCAGCAGCGTTCATACTAGTTACGAGACCCAGTACTTC. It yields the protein CASSVHTSYETQYF. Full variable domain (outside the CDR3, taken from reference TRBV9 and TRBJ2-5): DSGVTQTPKHLITATGQRVTLRCSPRSGDLSVYWYQQSLDQGLQFLIQYYNGEERAKGNILERFSAQQFPDLHSELNLSSLELGDSALYFCASSVHTSYETQYFGPGTRLLVL.

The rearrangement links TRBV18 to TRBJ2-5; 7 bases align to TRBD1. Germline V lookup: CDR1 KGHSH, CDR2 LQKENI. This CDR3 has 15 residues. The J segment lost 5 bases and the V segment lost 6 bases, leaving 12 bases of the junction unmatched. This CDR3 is CASSLDRATVETQYF. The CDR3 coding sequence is TGTGCCAGCTCGCTCGACAGGGCGACAGTGGAGACCCAGTACTTC.